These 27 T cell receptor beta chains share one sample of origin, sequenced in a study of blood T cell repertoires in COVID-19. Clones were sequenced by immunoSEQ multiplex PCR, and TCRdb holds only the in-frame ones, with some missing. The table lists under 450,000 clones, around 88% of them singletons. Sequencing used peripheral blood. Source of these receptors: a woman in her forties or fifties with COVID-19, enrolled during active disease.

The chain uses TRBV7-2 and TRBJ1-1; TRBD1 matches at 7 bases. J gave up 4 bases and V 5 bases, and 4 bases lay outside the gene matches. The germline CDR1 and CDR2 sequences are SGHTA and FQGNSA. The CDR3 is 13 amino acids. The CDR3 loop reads CASSPDRTTEAFF. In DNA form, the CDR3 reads TGTGCCAGCAGCCCGGACAGGACCACTGAAGCTTTCTTT.

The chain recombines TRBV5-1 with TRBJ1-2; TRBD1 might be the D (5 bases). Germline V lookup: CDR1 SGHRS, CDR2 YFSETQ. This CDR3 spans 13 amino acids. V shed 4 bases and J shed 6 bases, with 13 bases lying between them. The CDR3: CASSGGTTDGYTF. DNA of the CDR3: TGCGCCAGCAGCGGCGGGACGACGGATGGCTACACCTTC. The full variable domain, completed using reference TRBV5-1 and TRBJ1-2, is KAGVTQTPRYLIKTRGQQVTLSCSPISGHRSVSWYQQTPGQGLQFLFEYFSETQRNKGNFPGRFSGRQFSNSRSEMNVSTLELGDSALYLCASSGGTTDGYTFGSGTRLTVV.

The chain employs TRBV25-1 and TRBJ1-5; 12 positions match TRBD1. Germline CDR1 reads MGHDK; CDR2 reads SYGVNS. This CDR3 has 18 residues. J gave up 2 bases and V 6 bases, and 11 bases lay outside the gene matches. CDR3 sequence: CASRDGGTGGDGNQPQHF. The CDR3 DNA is TGTGCCAGCAGGGACGGTGGGACAGGGGGCGATGGCAATCAGCCCCAGCATTTT.

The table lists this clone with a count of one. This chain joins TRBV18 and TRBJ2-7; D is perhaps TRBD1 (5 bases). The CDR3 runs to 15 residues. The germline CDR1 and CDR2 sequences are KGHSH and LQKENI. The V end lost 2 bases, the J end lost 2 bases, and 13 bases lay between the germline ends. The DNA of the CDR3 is TGTGCCAGCTCACCAACGACAGCTAACCCCTACGAGCAGTACTTC. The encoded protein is CASSPTTANPYEQYF. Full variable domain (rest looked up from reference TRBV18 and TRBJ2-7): NAGVMQNPRHLVRRRGQEARLRCSPMKGHSHVYWYRQLPEEGLKFMVYLQKENIIDESGMPKERFSAEFPKEGPSILRIQQVVRGDSAAYFCASSPTTANPYEQYFGPGTRLTVT.

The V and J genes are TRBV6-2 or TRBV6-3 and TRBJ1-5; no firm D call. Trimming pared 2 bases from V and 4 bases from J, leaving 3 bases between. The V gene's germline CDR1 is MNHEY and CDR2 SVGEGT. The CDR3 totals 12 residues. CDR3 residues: CASSYINQPQHF. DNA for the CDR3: TGTGCCAGCAGTTACATAAATCAGCCCCAGCATTTT.

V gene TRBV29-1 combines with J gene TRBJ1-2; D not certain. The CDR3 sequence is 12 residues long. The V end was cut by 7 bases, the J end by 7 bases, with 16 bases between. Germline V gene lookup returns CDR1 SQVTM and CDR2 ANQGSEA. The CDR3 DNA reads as TGCAGCGCCGGTGGAGGGAGAGGTGGCTACACCTTC. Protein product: CSAGGGRGGYTF.

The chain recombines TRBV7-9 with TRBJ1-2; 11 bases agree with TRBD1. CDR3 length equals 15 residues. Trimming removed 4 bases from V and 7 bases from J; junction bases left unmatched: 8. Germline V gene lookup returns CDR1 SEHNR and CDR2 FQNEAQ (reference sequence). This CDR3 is CASSSRDRGVSGYTF. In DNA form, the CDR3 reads TGTGCCAGCAGCTCCCGGGACAGGGGGGTATCTGGCTACACCTTC.

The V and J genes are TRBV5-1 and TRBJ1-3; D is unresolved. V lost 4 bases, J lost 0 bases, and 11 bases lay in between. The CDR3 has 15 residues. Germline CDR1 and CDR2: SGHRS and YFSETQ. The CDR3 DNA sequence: TGCGCCAGCAGCCCTGCGGGGATCTCTGGAAACACCATATATTTT. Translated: CASSPAGISGNTIYF.

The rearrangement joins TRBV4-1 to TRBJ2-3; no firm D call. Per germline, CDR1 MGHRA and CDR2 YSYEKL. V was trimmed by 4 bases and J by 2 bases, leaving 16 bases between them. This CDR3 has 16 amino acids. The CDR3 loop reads CASSPRPAVVTDTQYF. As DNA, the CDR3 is TGCGCCAGCAGCCCCCGGCCCGCGGTGGTCACAGATACGCAGTATTTT.

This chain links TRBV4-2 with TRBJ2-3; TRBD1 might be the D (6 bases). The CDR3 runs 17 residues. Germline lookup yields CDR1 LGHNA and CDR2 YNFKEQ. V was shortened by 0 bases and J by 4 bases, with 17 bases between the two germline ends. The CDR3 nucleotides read TGTGCCAGCAGCCAAGATGTAAGTACAGGGATGGCAGATACGCAGTATTTT. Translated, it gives CASSQDVSTGMADTQYF.

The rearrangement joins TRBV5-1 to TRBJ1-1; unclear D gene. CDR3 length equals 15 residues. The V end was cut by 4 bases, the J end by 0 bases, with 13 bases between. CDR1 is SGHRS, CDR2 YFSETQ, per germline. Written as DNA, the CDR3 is TGCGCCAGCAGCCCCCTGGAGGACGTGAACACTGAAGCTTTCTTT. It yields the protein CASSPLEDVNTEAFF.

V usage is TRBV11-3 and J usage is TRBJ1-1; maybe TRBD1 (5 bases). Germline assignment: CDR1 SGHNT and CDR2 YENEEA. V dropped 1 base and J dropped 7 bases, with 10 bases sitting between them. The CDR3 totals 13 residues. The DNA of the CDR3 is TGTGCCAGCAGCTTAGCCCCGGGGGGTGAAGCTTTCTTT. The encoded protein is CASSLAPGGEAFF. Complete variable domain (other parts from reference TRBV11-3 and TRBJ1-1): EAGVVQSPRYKIIEKKQPVAFWCNPISGHNTLYWYLQNLGQGPELLIRYENEEAVDDSQLPKDRFSAERLKGVDSTLKIQPAELGDSAVYLCASSLAPGGEAFFGQGTRLTVV.

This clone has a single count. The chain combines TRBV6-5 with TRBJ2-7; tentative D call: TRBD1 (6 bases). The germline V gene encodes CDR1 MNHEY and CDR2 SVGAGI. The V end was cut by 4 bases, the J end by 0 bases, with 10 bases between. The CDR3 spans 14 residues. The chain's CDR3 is CASSFGGPSYEQYF. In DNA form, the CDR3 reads TGTGCCAGCAGTTTTGGGGGCCCCTCCTACGAGCAGTACTTC.

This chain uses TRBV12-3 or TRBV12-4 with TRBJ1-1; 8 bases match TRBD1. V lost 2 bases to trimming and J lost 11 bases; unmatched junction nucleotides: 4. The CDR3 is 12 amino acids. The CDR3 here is CASSLQGARAFF. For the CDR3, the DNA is TGTGCCAGCAGTTTACAGGGGGCGCGGGCTTTCTTT.

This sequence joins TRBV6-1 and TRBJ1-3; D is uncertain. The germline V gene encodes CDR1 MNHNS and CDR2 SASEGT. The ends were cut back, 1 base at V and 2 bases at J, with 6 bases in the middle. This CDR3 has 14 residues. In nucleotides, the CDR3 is TGTGCCAGCAGTGAAGTGGTAGCTGGAAACACCATATATTTT. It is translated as CASSEVVAGNTIYF.

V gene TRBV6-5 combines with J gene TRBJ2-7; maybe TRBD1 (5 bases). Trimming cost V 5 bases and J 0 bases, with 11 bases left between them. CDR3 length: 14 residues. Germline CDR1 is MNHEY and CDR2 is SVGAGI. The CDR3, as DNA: TGTGCCAGCAGTACAGGATCGAACTCCTACGAGCAGTACTTC. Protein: CASSTGSNSYEQYF.

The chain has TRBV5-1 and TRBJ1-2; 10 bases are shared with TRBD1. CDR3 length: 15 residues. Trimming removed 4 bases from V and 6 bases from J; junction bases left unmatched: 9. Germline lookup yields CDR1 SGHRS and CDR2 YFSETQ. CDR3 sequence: CASSLGQGVDNGYTF. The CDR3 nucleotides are TGCGCCAGCAGCCTAGGACAGGGGGTGGATAATGGCTACACCTTC.

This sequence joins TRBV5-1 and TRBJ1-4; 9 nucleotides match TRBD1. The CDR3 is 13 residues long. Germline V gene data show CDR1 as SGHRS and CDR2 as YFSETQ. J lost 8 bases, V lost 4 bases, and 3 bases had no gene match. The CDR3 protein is CASSTGQGEKLFF. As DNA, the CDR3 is TGCGCCAGCAGCACAGGACAGGGGGAAAAACTGTTTTTT.

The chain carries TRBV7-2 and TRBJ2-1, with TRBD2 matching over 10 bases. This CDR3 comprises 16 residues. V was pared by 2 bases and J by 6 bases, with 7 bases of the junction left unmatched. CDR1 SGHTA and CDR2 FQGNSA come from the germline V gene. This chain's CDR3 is CASSLLGLADSNEQFF. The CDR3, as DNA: TGTGCCAGCAGCTTACTTGGACTAGCGGACTCCAATGAGCAGTTCTTC.

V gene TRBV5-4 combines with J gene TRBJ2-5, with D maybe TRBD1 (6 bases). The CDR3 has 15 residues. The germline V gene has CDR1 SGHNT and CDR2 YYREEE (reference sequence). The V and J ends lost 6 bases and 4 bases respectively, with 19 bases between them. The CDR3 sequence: CASTPTGAVGETQYF. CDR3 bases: TGTGCCAGCACCCCGACAGGAGCCGTGGGAGAGACCCAGTACTTC.

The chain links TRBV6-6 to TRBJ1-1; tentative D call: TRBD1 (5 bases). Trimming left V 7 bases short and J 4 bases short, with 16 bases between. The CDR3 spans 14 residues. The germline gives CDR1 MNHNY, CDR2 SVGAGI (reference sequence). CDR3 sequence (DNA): TGTGCCAGCATCCCGGGACGGAGGGGCACTGAAGCTTTCTTT. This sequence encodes CASIPGRRGTEAFF.

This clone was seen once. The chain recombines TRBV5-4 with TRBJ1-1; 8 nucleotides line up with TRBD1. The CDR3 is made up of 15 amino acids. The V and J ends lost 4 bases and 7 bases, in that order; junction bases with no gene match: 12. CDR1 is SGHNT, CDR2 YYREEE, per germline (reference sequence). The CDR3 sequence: CASSPDLLDRDEAFF. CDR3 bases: TGTGCCAGCAGCCCCGACCTACTGGACAGGGATGAAGCTTTCTTT.

The CDR3 sequence: CASSPFKRGTYNEQFF. CDR3 DNA sequence: TGTGCCAGCAGCCCATTCAAGCGGGGGACCTACAATGAGCAGTTCTTC. V usage is TRBV3-1 (or the pseudogene TRBV3-2) and J usage is TRBJ2-1; 8 nucleotides match TRBD2. CDR1 and CDR2 from the germline V gene are LGHDT and YNNKEL (reference sequence). The CDR3 runs 16 residues. J gave up 2 bases and V 4 bases, and 7 bases lay outside the gene matches.

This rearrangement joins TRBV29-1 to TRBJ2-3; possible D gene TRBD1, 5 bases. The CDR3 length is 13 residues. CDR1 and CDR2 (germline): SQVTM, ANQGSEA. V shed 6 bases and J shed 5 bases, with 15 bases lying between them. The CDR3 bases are TGCAGCGTGCCGCTAGGGGCCGGAGATACGCAGTATTTT. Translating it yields CSVPLGAGDTQYF.

The CDR3: CASSYGTDEKLFF. The DNA of the CDR3 is TGTGCCAGCAGTTACGGGACAGATGAAAAACTGTTTTTT. The chain has TRBV27 and TRBJ1-4; 7 bases fit TRBD1. The CDR3 has 13 residues. V trimming: 4 bases; J trimming: 6 bases; junction bases outside the gene matches: 2. CDR1 MNHEY and CDR2 SMNVEV come from the germline V gene (reference sequence). Filled out from reference TRBV27 and TRBJ1-4, the complete variable domain reads EAQVTQNPRYLITVTGKKLTVTCSQNMNHEYMSWYRQDPGLGLRQIYYSMNVEVTDKGDVPEGYKVSRKEKRNFPLILESPSPNQTSLYFCASSYGTDEKLFFGSGTQLSVL.

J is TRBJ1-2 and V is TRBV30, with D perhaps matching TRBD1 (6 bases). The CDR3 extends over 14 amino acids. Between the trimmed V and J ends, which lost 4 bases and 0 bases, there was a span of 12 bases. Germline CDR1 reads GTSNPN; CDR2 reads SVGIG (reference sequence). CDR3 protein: CAWIPGAPNYGYTF. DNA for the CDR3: TGTGCCTGGATCCCAGGGGCCCCTAACTATGGCTACACCTTC.

The CDR3 region is CASRPEPGQGYTGELFF. CDR3 nucleotide sequence: TGCGCCAGCAGGCCGGAACCGGGACAGGGGTACACCGGGGAGCTGTTTTTT. The chain recombines TRBV5-1 with TRBJ2-2, with TRBD1 identical over 10 bases. Germline V gene lookup returns CDR1 SGHRS and CDR2 YFSETQ. V shed 5 bases, J shed 3 bases, and the junction held 10 bases outside the gene matches. There are 17 residues in the CDR3.